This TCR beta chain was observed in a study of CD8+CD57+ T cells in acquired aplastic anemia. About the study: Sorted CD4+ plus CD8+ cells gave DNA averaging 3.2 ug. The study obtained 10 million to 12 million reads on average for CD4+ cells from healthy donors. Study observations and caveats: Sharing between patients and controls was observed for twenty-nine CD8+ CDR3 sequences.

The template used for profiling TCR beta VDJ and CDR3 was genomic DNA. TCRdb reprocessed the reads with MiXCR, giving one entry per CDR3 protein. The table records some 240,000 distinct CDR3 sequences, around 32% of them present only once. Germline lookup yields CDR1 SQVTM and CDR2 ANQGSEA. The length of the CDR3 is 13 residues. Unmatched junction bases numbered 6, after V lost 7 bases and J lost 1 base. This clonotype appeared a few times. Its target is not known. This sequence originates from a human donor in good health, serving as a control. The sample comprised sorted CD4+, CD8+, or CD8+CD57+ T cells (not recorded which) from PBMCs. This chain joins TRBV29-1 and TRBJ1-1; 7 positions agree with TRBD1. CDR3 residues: CSAQGTANTEAFF. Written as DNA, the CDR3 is TGCAGCGCACAAGGGACAGCGAACACTGAAGCTTTCTTT.